One sample yielded the 27 T cell receptor beta chains listed below, sequenced in a study of T-cell reconstitution after alpha-beta-depleted transplantation in children. Unique molecular identifiers were incorporated during preparation of the TCRbeta library. TCRdb independently ran MiXCR on the PCR reads; one entry per CDR3 protein. The sample comprises about 540,000 distinct CDR3 sequences, around 16% of which are singletons, and 3.3% rests with the top ten. The source was PBMCs from the stem cell graft donor, collected from the stem cell graft. The receptors here all came from a human donor who donated a stem cell graft to a child with acute lymphoblastic leukemia.

The chain has TRBV4-1 and TRBJ1-4; TRBD1 might be the D (5 bases). V shed 3 bases and J shed 0 bases, with 8 bases lying between them. The germline CDR1 and CDR2 sequences are MGHRA and YSYEKL. The CDR3 is 15 residues long. The CDR3, as DNA: TGCGCCAGCAGCCAGGGACTAGCAACTAATGAAAAACTGTTTTTT. Amino acids: CASSQGLATNEKLFF.

This clonotype has ten or more counts. The chain links TRBV12-3 or TRBV12-4 to TRBJ1-1, with D possibly being TRBD1 (5 bases). V gave up 3 bases and J gave up 8 bases, with 13 bases separating them. The CDR3 covers 13 residues. CDR3 in DNA: TGTGCCAGCAGTTTGGGTCCAGGGCTGGAAGCTTTCTTT. Protein: CASSLGPGLEAFF.

The chain carries TRBV7-9 and TRBJ1-4, with D tentatively TRBD1 (5 bases). V dropped 2 bases and J dropped 8 bases, with 12 bases sitting between them. Germline CDR1 reads SEHNR; CDR2 reads FQNEAQ (reference sequence). The CDR3 runs to 14 residues. CDR3 nucleotide sequence: TGTGCCAGCAGCTTAAAGGGACCGAGGGAAAAACTGTTTTTT. This sequence encodes CASSLKGPREKLFF.

The sample holds many counts of this clonotype. The chain employs TRBV12-3 or TRBV12-4 and TRBJ2-1; 10 bases align to TRBD1. J gave up 3 bases and V 3 bases, and 2 bases lay outside the gene matches. This CDR3 is 15 amino acids long. This chain's CDR3 is CASSFGQGGYNEQFF. The DNA of the CDR3 is TGTGCCAGCAGTTTCGGACAGGGGGGCTACAATGAGCAGTTCTTC.

The CDR3 nucleotides are TGTGCCATCAGTGAGTCTGCCAGTCCGGAGACCCAGTACTTC. Residues: CAISESASPETQYF. The chain couples TRBV10-3 to TRBJ2-5; D unclear. V dropped 0 bases and J dropped 5 bases, with 10 bases sitting between them. The CDR3 sequence is 14 residues long. Germline loops: CDR1 ENHRY, CDR2 SYGVKD.

This clonotype was detected only a few times. In nucleotides, the CDR3 is TGCGCCAGCAGCTTTTTCGGGTCTCGTTCTAGCGGTACCTACGAGCAGTACTTC. This translates into CASSFFGSRSSGTYEQYF. The V gene is TRBV5-1, the J gene TRBJ2-7; 7 bases agree with TRBD2. V trimming: 2 bases; J trimming: 2 bases; junction bases outside the gene matches: 16. The germline gives CDR1 SGHRS, CDR2 YFSETQ. CDR3 length: 18 residues.

The rearrangement joins TRBV5-1 to TRBJ2-1, with D maybe TRBD2 (6 bases). This CDR3 contains 12 residues. V was cut by 4 bases and J by 10 bases, with 12 bases left in between. Germline-derived CDR1 and CDR2 are SGHRS and YFSETQ. CDR3 DNA: TGCGCCAGCAGCCTCGGGACTCTCGAGCAGTTCTTC. The encoded protein is CASSLGTLEQFF.

Only a few counts were recorded for this clonotype. The V gene is TRBV15, the J gene TRBJ2-1, with TRBD1 identical over 7 bases. J gave up 1 base and V 0 bases, and 6 bases lay outside the gene matches. The CDR3 extends over 17 amino acids. Germline V gene data show CDR1 as LNHNV and CDR2 as YYDKDF (reference sequence). CDR3 sequence reads: CATSRDIGTASYNEQFF. CDR3 sequence (DNA): TGTGCCACCAGCAGAGACATTGGGACAGCGTCCTACAATGAGCAGTTCTTC.

A note on this clonotype: The junction shows a germline mismatch at one end, possibly a read error. The chain links TRBV5-1 to TRBJ2-4, with 10 bases matching TRBD2. CDR3 length: 17 residues. Looked up from germline, CDR1 is SGHRS and CDR2 is YFSETQ. CDR3 residues: CASSFGLAEGAKNSQYF. Here the CDR3 DNA reads TGCGCCAGCAGCTTCGGACTAGCGGAGGGGGCCAAAAACAGTCAGTACTTC.

The J gene is TRBJ2-3, the V gene TRBV24-1; D uncertain. The CDR3 is 15 amino acids. Trimming stripped 5 bases from V and 11 bases from J, with 22 bases between. Germline lookup yields CDR1 KGHDR and CDR2 SFDVKD. CDR3: CATSGATKRALGQYF. In DNA, the CDR3 is TGTGCCACCAGTGGAGCGACCAAACGGGCCCTGGGGCAGTATTTT.

The chain uses TRBV29-1 and TRBJ1-2; D is perhaps TRBD1 (5 bases). V was pared by 7 bases and J by 2 bases, with 20 bases between. The CDR3 is 15 amino acids. The germline V gene encodes CDR1 SQVTM and CDR2 ANQGSEA. The CDR3 DNA follows: TGCAGCGCCAGATGGGCGAGCAGGGACAACTATGGCTACACCTTC. Protein sequence: CSARWASRDNYGYTF. Looking up the rest from reference TRBV29-1 and TRBJ1-2 gives the full variable domain: SAVISQKPSRDICQRGTSLTIQCQVDSQVTMMFWYRQQPGQSLTLIATANQGSEATYESGFVIDKFPISRPNLTFSTLTVSNMSPEDSSIYLCSARWASRDNYGYTFGSGTRLTVV.

This clonotype was counted a few times. The chain couples TRBV7-8 to TRBJ2-2, with D possibly matching TRBD2 (7 bases). CDR3 length: 15 amino acids. Germline V gene sequence: CDR1 SGHVS, CDR2 FQNEAQ. V was clipped by 5 bases and J by 7 bases, with 17 bases between them. DNA for the CDR3: TGTGCCAGCAGCCCTCAGGGGAGGGCGGTCGGGGAGCTGTTTTTT. Its protein is CASSPQGRAVGELFF. Drawing the rest from reference TRBV7-8 and TRBJ2-2, the complete variable domain is GAGVSQSPRYKVAKRGQDVALRCDPISGHVSLFWYQQALGQGPEFLTYFQNEAQLDKSGLPSDRFFAERPEGSVSTLKIQRTQQEDSAVYLCASSPQGRAVGELFFGEGSRLTVL.

This clonotype was observed many times. V and J are TRBV5-1 and TRBJ2-7; D gene unclear. The CDR3 consists of 13 residues. Per germline, CDR1 SGHRS and CDR2 YFSETQ. Trimming stripped 0 bases from V and 4 bases from J, with 8 bases between. The CDR3 nucleotides read TGCGCCAGCAGCTTGGCCGCCAAATACGAGCAGTACTTC. It yields the protein CASSLAAKYEQYF.

This clonotype was recorded a few times. This rearrangement joins TRBV6-4 to TRBJ1-2; no clear D gene. V gave up 5 bases and J gave up 7 bases, with 11 bases separating them. The CDR3 spans 12 residues. Germline CDR1 and CDR2: MRHNA and SNTAGT. The DNA of the CDR3 is TGTGCCAGCAGTAGTCCGTCGGGTGGCTACACCTTC. Amino acid sequence: CASSSPSGGYTF.

This clonotype occurred a few times. The chain carries TRBV3-1 and TRBJ2-7; D might be TRBD2 (5 bases). The CDR3 consists of 13 residues. Germline loops: CDR1 LGHDT, CDR2 YNNKEL (reference sequence). The V end lost 3 bases, the J end lost 5 bases, and 11 bases lay between the germline ends. In nucleotides, the CDR3 is TGTGCCAGCAGCCATAGAGGACTCGACGAGCAGTACTTC. It codes for CASSHRGLDEQYF.

This chain uses TRBV2 with TRBJ2-5, with D possibly called TRBD1 or TRBD2 (5 bases each). V lost 3 bases and J lost 5, with 7 bases in between. In germline, CDR1 is SNHLY, CDR2 FYNNEI. This CDR3 has 12 residues. CDR3 bases: TGTGCCAGCAGTGATTGGGGGGAGACCCAGTACTTC. Protein: CASSDWGETQYF.

This clonotype has more than one count but fewer than ten. This rearrangement joins TRBV5-1 to TRBJ2-7, with D possibly being TRBD2 (5 bases). Trimming pared 0 bases from V and 2 bases from J, leaving 15 bases between. The germline gives CDR1 SGHRS, CDR2 YFSETQ. This CDR3 region has 16 residues. This CDR3 reads CASSLAEGSAPYEQYF. The CDR3 DNA is TGCGCCAGCAGCTTGGCCGAGGGCAGCGCTCCCTACGAGCAGTACTTC.

This clonotype was counted many times. This chain's CDR3 is CSAREREHEQFF. The CDR3, as DNA: TGCAGTGCTAGAGAGCGGGAGCATGAGCAGTTCTTC. The chain carries TRBV20-1 and TRBJ2-1; 7 bases are a match to TRBD2. Germline V CDR1 and CDR2: DFQATT, SNEGSKA (reference sequence). Trimming cost V 0 bases and J 8 bases; bases outside gene matches: 1. The CDR3 is 12 amino acids.

Only a few counts were recorded for this clonotype. The chain uses TRBV20-1 and TRBJ2-7; unclear D gene. Between the trimmed V and J ends, which lost 2 bases and 2 bases, there was a span of 10 bases. This CDR3 is 13 amino acids long. Per the germline V gene, CDR1 is DFQATT and CDR2 is SNEGSKA (reference sequence). CDR3 loop: CSARYEVTYEQYF. The DNA for the CDR3 is TGCAGTGCTAGATATGAGGTTACCTACGAGCAGTACTTC.

This chain connects TRBV10-3 to TRBJ2-1; 7 positions match TRBD2. Germline V gene sequence: CDR1 ENHRY, CDR2 SYGVKD. V was clipped by 3 bases and J by 9 bases; unmatched bases: 17. The CDR3 consists of 17 residues. The DNA for the CDR3 is TGTGCCATCAGTGAACAAGGTGGGAGGGCCCTTATCCTTGAGCAGTTCTTC. Translated: CAISEQGGRALILEQFF.

This clonotype was counted a few times. This chain uses TRBV20-1 with TRBJ2-1; possibly TRBD1 or TRBD2 for D (5 bases each). The CDR3 covers 13 residues. Germline-derived CDR1 and CDR2 are DFQATT and SNEGSKA (reference sequence). V was trimmed by 5 bases and J by 3 bases, leaving 11 bases between them. The CDR3 is CSAPGPYYNEQFF. The CDR3 region has the DNA TGCAGTGCTCCGGGACCATACTACAATGAGCAGTTCTTC.

A few counts support this clonotype. The gene calls are TRBV12-3 or TRBV12-4 and TRBJ2-7; 10 bases are shared with TRBD2. The CDR3 consists of 14 residues. Trimming at V came to 3 bases and at J to 4 bases, leaving 3 bases not matched to a gene. The CDR3 nucleotides are TGTGCCAGCAGTTTCGGACTAGCGGATTACGAGCAGTACTTC. As protein: CASSFGLADYEQYF.

The gene calls are TRBV5-8 and TRBJ1-1, with a weak D call TRBD1 (5 bases). Trimming removed 4 bases at V and 2 bases at J, with 15 bases between. Germline V gene data show CDR1 as SGHTS and CDR2 as YDEGEE. The CDR3 extends over 15 amino acids. The CDR3 is CASSPQGLLNTEAFF. Written as DNA, the CDR3 is TGTGCCAGCAGCCCCCAGGGACTCCTAAACACTGAAGCTTTCTTT. The full variable domain, with the rest looked up from reference TRBV5-8 and TRBJ1-1, is EAGVTQSPTHLIKTRGQQATLRCSPISGHTSVYWYQQALGLGLQFLLWYDEGEERNRGNFPPRFSGRQFPNYSSELNVNALELEDSALYLCASSPQGLLNTEAFFGQGTRLTVV.

J is TRBJ1-2 and V is TRBV5-1, with TRBD1 as a possible D gene (5 bases). The CDR3 runs 15 residues. The V end lost 3 bases, the J end lost 1 base, and 13 bases lay between the germline ends. CDR1 SGHRS and CDR2 YFSETQ come from the germline V gene. CDR3 coding DNA: TGCGCCAGCAGCTCGACAGACAACTTTAACTATGGCTACACCTTC. This sequence encodes CASSSTDNFNYGYTF.

This clonotype showed up just a few times. The chain links TRBV9 to TRBJ1-5, with D unclear. Germline CDR1 is SGDLS and CDR2 is YYNGEE. The ends were cut back, 3 bases at V and 2 bases at J, with 9 bases in the middle. The CDR3 extends over 14 amino acids. The DNA for the CDR3 is TGTGCCAGCAGCGCCGAGGGAGGCAATCAGCCCCAGCATTTT. It codes for CASSAEGGNQPQHF.

This clonotype appeared a few times. DNA for the CDR3: TGTGCCAGCAGCCCCCAACGGTGGGAGTACGAGCAGTACTTC. Amino acid sequence: CASSPQRWEYEQYF. The rearrangement joins TRBV7-8 to TRBJ2-7; a possible D gene is TRBD2 (5 bases). Trimming cost V 5 bases and J 4 bases, with 15 bases left between them. Looked up from germline, CDR1 is SGHVS and CDR2 is FQNEAQ. The CDR3 runs 14 residues.

A few counts support this clonotype. The V call is TRBV29-1, the J call TRBJ2-3, with D perhaps matching TRBD1 or TRBD2 (5 bases each). The V gene lost 0 bases and the J gene lost 6 bases, with 13 bases spanning the gap. The CDR3 spans 14 residues. Germline CDR1 reads SQVTM; CDR2 reads ANQGSEA. This chain's CDR3 is CSVEDRGDGDTQYF. In DNA, the CDR3 is TGCAGCGTTGAAGATCGAGGGGATGGGGATACGCAGTATTTT.